What follows describes a single T cell receptor beta chain. Its specific antigen is unknown. At one end, the junction sequence differs from germline, possibly due to a read error. This sample was included in a study of tumor-infiltrating lymphocytes in glioblastoma multiforme (dated by TCRdb to the late 2010s). Some background on the complete study: To find out whether intratumoral genomic heterogeneity fosters TIL diversity, the study jointly investigated somatic mutations, TIL diversity and immune response activity.

TCRB libraries were built from RNA via three nested multiplex PCR rounds using a modified ARM-PCR protocol with multiple V-beta primers and a C-beta primer. ProtoScript II Reverse Transcriptase and a C-beta primer were used to synthesize TCRB-specific cDNA from 0.5 ug total RNA. The description of the TCRB libraries did not include any unique molecular identifiers. In the third PCR, barcodes and adapters were added over around 24 cycles with Deep VentR (exo-) polymerase, after which 250-500 bp bands were gel purified. An Illumina HiSeq 2500 generating 250 bp paired-end reads was used to sequence the TCRB libraries. Under the source paper's analysis protocol: Trimmomatic was used to clean reads, FLASH to merge reads, MiGEC to assign V, D and J segments, and VDJtools to perform the analysis. The Shannon-Wiener diversity index, calculated using VDJtools, was used to quantify repertoire diversity. TCRdb applied fastp at Q25 and MiXCR to the public reads, then kept only in-frame beta chains. All rows with the same CDR3 protein become a single entry with the most common DNA and genes. The V and J calls were determined by TCRdb, not by the authors. The sample profile shows about 9,600 distinct CDR3 sequences; about 70% of them were found once. 45% to 65% of the sample lies in the top ten.

The AllPrep DNA/RNA mini kit was used to purify genomic DNA and total RNA simultaneously from each of the 10 or so tumor samples. Every RNA sample had an RNA integrity number above 6.5 and an OD 260/280 ratio above 1.9. The research as a whole found: The authors noted that sorting T cells into functional subsets, which was not done in this study, would be a future improvement. Only one glioblastoma patient was included in the TCR and somatic mutation analysis, limiting generalizability. Because T cells carry unequal numbers of TCR transcripts, RNA-based TCR sequencing may distort clone frequencies.

As encoded in the germline V gene (reference sequence), CDR1 is DFQATT while CDR2 is SNEGSKA. Counted from cysteine to phenylalanine, this CDR3 has 18 amino acids. The retained sequence is limited to the CDR3, 54 bases, with the frame set at the first base. Sequencing input: brain tumor tissue. This TCR derives from a male donor with glioblastoma. The chain joins TRBV20-1 to TRBJ2-1; 8 bases in the junction line up with TRBD2. This receptor carries the CDR3 CSARTLIVTTSVYKEQFF. The DNA is as follows: TGTAGCGCTAGAACGCTTATTGTGACGACTAGCGTTTACAAAGAGCAGTTCTTC.